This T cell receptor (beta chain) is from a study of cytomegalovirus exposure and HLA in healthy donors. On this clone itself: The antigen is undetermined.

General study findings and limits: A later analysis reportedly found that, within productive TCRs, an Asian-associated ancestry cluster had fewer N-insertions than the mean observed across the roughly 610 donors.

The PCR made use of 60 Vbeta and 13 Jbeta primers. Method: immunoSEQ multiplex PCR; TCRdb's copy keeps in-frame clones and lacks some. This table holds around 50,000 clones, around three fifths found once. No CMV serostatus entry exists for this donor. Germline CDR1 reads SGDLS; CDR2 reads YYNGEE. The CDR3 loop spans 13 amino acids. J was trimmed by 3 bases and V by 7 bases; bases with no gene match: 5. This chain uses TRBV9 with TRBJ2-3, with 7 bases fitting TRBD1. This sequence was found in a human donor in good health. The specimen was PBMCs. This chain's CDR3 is CASGLQGTDTQYF. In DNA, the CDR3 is TGTGCCAGCGGCTTACAGGGGACAGATACGCAGTATTTT. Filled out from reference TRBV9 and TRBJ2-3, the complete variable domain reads DSGVTQTPKHLITATGQRVTLRCSPRSGDLSVYWYQQSLDQGLQFLIQYYNGEERAKGNILERFSAQQFPDLHSELNLSSLELGDSALYFCASGLQGTDTQYFGPGTRLTVL.